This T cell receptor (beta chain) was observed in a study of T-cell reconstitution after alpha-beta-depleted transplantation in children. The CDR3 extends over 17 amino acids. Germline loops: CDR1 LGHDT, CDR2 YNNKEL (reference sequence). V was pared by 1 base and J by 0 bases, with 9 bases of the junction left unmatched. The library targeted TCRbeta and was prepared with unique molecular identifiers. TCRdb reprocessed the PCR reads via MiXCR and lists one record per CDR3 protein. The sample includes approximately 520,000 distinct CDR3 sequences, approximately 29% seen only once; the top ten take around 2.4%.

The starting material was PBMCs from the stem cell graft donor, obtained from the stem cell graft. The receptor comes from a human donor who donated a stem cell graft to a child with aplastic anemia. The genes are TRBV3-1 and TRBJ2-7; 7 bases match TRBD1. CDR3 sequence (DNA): TGTGCCAGCAGCCAAGTAGGAGGACAGGCCAGCTCCTACGAGCAGTACTTC. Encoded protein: CASSQVGGQASSYEQYF.